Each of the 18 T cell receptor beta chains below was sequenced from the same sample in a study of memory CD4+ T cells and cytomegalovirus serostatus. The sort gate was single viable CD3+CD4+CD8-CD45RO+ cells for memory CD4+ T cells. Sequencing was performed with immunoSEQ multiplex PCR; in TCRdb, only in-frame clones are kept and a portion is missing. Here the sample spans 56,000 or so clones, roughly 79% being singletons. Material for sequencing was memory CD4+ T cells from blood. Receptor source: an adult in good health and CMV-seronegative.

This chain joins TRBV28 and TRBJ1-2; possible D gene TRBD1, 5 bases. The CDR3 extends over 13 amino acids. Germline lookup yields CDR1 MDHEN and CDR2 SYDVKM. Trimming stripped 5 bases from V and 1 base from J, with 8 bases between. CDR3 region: CASSLQDNYGYTF. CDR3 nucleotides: TGTGCCAGCAGTCTACAGGATAACTATGGCTACACCTTC.

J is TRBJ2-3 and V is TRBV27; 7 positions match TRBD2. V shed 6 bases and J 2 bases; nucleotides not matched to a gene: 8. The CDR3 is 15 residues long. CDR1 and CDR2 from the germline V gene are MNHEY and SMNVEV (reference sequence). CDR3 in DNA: TGTGCCAGCAGCTCATCGGGACTATTCACAGATACGCAGTATTTT. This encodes CASSSSGLFTDTQYF.

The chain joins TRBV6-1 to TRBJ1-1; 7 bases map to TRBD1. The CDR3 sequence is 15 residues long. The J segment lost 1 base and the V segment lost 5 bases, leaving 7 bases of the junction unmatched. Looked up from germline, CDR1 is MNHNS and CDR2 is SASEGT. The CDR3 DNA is TGTGCCAGCAGTCCCCGGGACAGATCGAACACTGAAGCTTTCTTT. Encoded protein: CASSPRDRSNTEAFF.

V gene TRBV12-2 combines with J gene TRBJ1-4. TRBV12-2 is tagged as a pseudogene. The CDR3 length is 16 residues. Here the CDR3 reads CASRLERCGGLEKLFF. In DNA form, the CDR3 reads TGTGCAAGTCGCTTAGAGAGGTGTGGGGGTTTAGAAAAACTGTTTTTT.

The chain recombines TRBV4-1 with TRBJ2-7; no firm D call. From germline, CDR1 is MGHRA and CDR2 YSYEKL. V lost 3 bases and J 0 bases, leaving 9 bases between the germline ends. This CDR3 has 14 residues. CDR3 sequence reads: CASSHKPSSYEQYF. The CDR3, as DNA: TGCGCCAGCAGCCATAAACCTAGCTCCTACGAGCAGTACTTC.

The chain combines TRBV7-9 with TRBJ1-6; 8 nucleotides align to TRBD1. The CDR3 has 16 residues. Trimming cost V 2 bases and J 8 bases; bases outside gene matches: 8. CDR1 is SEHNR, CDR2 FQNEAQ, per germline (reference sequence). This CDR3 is CASSLRTGWIDSPLHF. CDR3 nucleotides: TGTGCCAGCAGCTTACGGACAGGGTGGATCGATTCACCCCTCCACTTT.

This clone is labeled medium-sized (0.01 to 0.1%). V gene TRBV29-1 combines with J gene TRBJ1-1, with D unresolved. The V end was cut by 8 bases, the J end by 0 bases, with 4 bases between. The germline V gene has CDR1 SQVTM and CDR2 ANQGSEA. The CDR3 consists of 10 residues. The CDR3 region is CSCLNTEAFF. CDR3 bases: TGCAGCTGTTTGAACACTGAAGCTTTCTTT.

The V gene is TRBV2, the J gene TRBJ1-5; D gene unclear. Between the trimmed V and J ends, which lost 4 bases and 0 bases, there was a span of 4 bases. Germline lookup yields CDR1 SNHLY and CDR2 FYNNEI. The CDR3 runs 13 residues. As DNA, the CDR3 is TGTGCCAGCAGTGTTTCTAGCAATCAGCCCCAGCATTTT. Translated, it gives CASSVSSNQPQHF. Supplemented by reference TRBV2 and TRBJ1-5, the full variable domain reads EPEVTQTPSHQVTQMGQEVILRCVPISNHLYFYWYRQILGQKVEFLVSFYNNEISEKSEIFDDQFSVERPDGSNFTLKIRSTKLEDSAMYFCASSVSSNQPQHFGDGTRLSIL.

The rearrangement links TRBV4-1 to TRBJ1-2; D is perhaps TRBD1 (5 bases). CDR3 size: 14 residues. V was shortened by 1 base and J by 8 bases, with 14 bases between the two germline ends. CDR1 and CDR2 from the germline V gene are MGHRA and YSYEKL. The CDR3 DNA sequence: TGCGCCAGCAGCCAAGTGGGCCAGGGAGTCGGCTACACCTTC. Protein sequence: CASSQVGQGVGYTF.

The CDR3 is CASSQGGTGAVETQYF. The CDR3 nucleotides are TGTGCCAGCAGCCAAGGGGGAACGGGGGCCGTAGAGACCCAGTACTTC. This chain connects TRBV4-2 to TRBJ2-5, with D possibly being TRBD1 or TRBD2 (6 bases each). V lost 1 base and J lost 4, with 16 bases in between. The germline V gene encodes CDR1 LGHNA and CDR2 YNFKEQ. The CDR3 spans 16 residues.

The CDR3, as DNA: TGTGCCAGCAGCCCAGGGCGCGGCAGAACCTACGAGCAGTACTTC. Translated, it gives CASSPGRGRTYEQYF. This chain links TRBV7-2 with TRBJ2-7; a possible D gene is TRBD1 (5 bases). This CDR3 is 15 amino acids long. CDR1 SGHTA and CDR2 FQGNSA come from the germline V gene. Trimming removed 5 bases at V and 2 bases at J, with 16 bases between.

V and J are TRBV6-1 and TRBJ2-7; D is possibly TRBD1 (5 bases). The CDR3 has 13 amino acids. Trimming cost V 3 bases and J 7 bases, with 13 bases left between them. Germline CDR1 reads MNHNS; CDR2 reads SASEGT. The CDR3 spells CASSETTGTEQYF. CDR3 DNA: TGTGCCAGCAGTGAGACAACAGGCACGGAGCAGTACTTC.

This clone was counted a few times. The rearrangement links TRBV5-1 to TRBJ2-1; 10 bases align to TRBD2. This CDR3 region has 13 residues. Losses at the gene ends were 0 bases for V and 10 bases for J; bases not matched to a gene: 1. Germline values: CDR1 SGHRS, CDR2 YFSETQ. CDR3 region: CASSLGTSGEQFF. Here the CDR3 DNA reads TGCGCCAGCAGCTTGGGGACTAGCGGAGAGCAGTTCTTC.

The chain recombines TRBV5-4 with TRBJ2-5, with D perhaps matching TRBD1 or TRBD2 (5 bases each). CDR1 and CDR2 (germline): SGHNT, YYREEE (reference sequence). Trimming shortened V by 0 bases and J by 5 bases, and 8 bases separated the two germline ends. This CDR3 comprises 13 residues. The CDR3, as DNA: TGTGCCAGCAGCTTGGCGGGGCGGGAGACCCAGTACTTC. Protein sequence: CASSLAGRETQYF. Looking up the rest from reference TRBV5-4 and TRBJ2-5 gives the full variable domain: ETGVTQSPTHLIKTRGQQVTLRCSSQSGHNTVSWYQQALGQGPQFIFQYYREEENGRGNFPPRFSGLQFPNYSSELNVNALELDDSALYLCASSLAGRETQYFGPGTRLLVL.

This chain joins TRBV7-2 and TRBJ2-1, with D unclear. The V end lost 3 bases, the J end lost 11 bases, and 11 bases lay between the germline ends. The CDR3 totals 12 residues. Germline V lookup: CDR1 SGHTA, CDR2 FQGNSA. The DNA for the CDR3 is TGTGCCAGCAGCTTTGGAGACAACCAGCAGTTCTTC. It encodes CASSFGDNQQFF.

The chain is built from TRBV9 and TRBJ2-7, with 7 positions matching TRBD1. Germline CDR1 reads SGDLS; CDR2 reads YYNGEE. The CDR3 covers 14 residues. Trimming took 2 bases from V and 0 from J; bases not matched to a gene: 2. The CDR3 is CASSVGTDSYEQYF. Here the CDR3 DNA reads TGTGCCAGCAGCGTCGGGACAGACTCCTACGAGCAGTACTTC.

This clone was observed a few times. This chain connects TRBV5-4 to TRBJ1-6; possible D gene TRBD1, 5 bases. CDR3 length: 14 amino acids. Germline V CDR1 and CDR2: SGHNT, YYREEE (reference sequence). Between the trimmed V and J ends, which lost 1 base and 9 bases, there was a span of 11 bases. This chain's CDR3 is CASSLLGQTSPLHF. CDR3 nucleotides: TGTGCCAGCAGCTTGTTAGGACAAACTTCACCCCTCCACTTT.

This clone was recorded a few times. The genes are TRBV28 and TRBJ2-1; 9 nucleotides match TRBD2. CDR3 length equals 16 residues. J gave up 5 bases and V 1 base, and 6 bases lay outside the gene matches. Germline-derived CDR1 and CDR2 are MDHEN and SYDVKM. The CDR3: CASSLLGLAGDNEQFF. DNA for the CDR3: TGTGCCAGCAGTTTATTAGGCTTAGCGGGAGACAATGAGCAGTTCTTC. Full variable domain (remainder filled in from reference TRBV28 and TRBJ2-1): DVKVTQSSRYLVKRTGEKVFLECVQDMDHENMFWYRQDPGLGLRLIYFSYDVKMKEKGDIPEGYSVSREKKERFSLILESASTNQTSMYLCASSLLGLAGDNEQFFGPGTRLTVL.